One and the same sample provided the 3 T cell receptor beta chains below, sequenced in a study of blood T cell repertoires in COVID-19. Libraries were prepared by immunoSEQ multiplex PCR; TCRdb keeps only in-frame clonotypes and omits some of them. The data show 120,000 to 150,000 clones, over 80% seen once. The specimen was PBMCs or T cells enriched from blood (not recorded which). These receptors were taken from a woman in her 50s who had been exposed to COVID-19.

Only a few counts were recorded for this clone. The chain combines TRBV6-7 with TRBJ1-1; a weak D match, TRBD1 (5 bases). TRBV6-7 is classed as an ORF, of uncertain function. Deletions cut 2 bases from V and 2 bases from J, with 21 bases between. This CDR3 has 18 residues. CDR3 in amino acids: CASSYGKTLRTLNTEAFF. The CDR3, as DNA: TGTGCCAGCAGTTACGGAAAAACCCTTAGGACATTAAACACTGAAGCTTTCTTT.

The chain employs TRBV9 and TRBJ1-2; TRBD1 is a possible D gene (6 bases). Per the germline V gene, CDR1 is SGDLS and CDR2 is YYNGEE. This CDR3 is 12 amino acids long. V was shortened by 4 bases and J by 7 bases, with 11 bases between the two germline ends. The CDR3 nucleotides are TGTGCCAGCAGCCAGGGGAAAGGTGGCTACACCTTC. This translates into CASSQGKGGYTF.

CDR3 nucleotides: TGTGCCAGCTCACCAAAAACAGGGGGGAATTCACCCCTCCACTTT. Amino acid sequence: CASSPKTGGNSPLHF. The chain carries TRBV18 and TRBJ1-6, with 8 bases aligning to TRBD1. This CDR3 has 15 amino acids. The J segment lost 7 bases and the V segment lost 2 bases, leaving 4 bases of the junction unmatched. CDR1 and CDR2 (germline): KGHSH, LQKENI.